These 18 T cell receptor beta chains came from one sample sequenced in a study of blood T cells in healthy people across ages. Through a sample-barcoded 5' primer and a J-beta primer mix, a second PCR was run for roughly 6 to 11 cycles. TCRdb recomputed calls from the 5' RACE reads with MiXCR, one row per CDR3 protein. The table includes about 1.6 million distinct CDR3 sequences, roughly 32% detected once. Sequenced: blood. These receptors came from a young woman in good health.

Comments on this clonotype: Given the absence of the conserved phenylalanine or tryptophan at the CDR3 end, a read error is likely. The J gene is TRBJ2-7, the V gene TRBV28; 8 bases line up with TRBD1. Trimming removed 5 bases from V and 2 bases from J; junction bases left unmatched: 14. The germline V gene encodes CDR1 MDHEN and CDR2 SYDVKM. The CDR3 is 17 amino acids. CDR3 sequence: CASSILPRQGSPYEQYC. CDR3 coding DNA: TGTGCCAGCAGTATACTTCCCCGACAGGGGTCACCCTACGAGCAGTACTGC.

V usage is TRBV20-1 and J usage is TRBJ2-7, with 10 bases fitting TRBD2. The CDR3 extends over 14 amino acids. CDR1 DFQATT and CDR2 SNEGSKA come from the germline V gene (reference sequence). Unmatched junction bases numbered 4, after V lost 5 bases and J lost 0 bases. DNA of the CDR3: TGCAGTGCTCTTGGACTAGCGGTCTCCTACGAGCAGTACTTC. This gives the protein CSALGLAVSYEQYF.

This clonotype was seen a handful of times. The rearrangement uses TRBV2 and TRBJ2-1; the match to TRBD1 covers 7 bases. Germline trimming cut 8 bases from V and 6 bases from J; bases unmatched to any gene: 10. Germline loops: CDR1 SNHLY, CDR2 FYNNEI. The CDR3 runs to 14 residues. Written as DNA, the CDR3 is TGTGCCAGCCATGATAAAACAGGGGCCAATGAGCAGTTCTTC. Amino acids: CASHDKTGANEQFF.

This clonotype showed up just a few times. CDR3 protein: CASELRGVGGMDIQYF. The CDR3 DNA sequence: TGTGCCAGCGAACTTCGGGGGGTCGGGGGCATGGACATTCAGTACTTC. V gene TRBV6-1 combines with J gene TRBJ2-4; D perhaps matches TRBD2 (7 bases). Germline V lookup: CDR1 MNHNS, CDR2 SASEGT. The length of the CDR3 is 16 residues. V was pared by 8 bases and J by 8 bases, with 25 bases between.

The rearrangement joins TRBV7-2 to TRBJ2-1; possibly TRBD1 or TRBD2 for D (5 bases each). CDR3 length: 14 amino acids. Trimming removed 6 bases from V and 9 bases from J, with 18 bases in between. Germline CDR1 is SGHTA and CDR2 is FQGNSA. In DNA, the CDR3 is TGTGCCAGCAGTCGGGACGGGCATGAGAGTGAGCAGTTCTTC. Translation gives CASSRDGHESEQFF. Variable domain in full (rest from reference TRBV7-2 and TRBJ2-1): GAGVSQSPSNKVTEKGKDVELRCDPISGHTALYWYRQSLGQGLEFLIYFQGNSAPDKSGLPSDRFSAERTGGSVSTLTIQRTQQEDSAVYLCASSRDGHESEQFFGPGTRLTVL.

Turning to this clonotype: No conserved phenylalanine or tryptophan ends this CDR3, so it is likely a read error. The genes are TRBV27 and TRBJ1-1, with TRBD1 matching over 7 bases. Germline assignment: CDR1 MNHEY and CDR2 SMNVEV (reference sequence). This CDR3 spans 15 amino acids. CDR3 sequence reads: CASSLSPGGNTEAFV. CDR3 coding DNA: TGTGCCAGCAGCTTATCGCCAGGGGGTAACACTGAAGCTTTCGTT.

The chain links TRBV9 to TRBJ2-2, with 9 bases lining up with TRBD1. This CDR3 has 15 amino acids. V lost 4 bases, J lost 3 bases, and 4 bases stayed unmatched. Germline V lookup: CDR1 SGDLS, CDR2 YYNGEE. This CDR3 is CASSPRTGDTGELFF. In DNA, the CDR3 is TGTGCCAGCAGCCCCAGGACAGGGGACACCGGGGAGCTGTTTTTT.

The gene calls are TRBV29-1 and TRBJ1-2; D not certain. Between the trimmed V and J ends, which lost 4 bases and 10 bases, there was a span of 16 bases. Germline lookup yields CDR1 SQVTM and CDR2 ANQGSEA. This CDR3 comprises 12 residues. CDR3 sequence reads: CSVVEGVGPYTF. DNA of the CDR3: TGCAGCGTTGTCGAGGGAGTGGGCCCCTACACCTTC.

The V call is TRBV28, the J call TRBJ1-5; D unclear. The ends were cut back, 3 bases at V and 7 bases at J, with 13 bases in the middle. In germline, CDR1 is MDHEN, CDR2 SYDVKM. The CDR3 consists of 14 residues. The CDR3 reads CASSFAEGFQPQHF. CDR3 in DNA: TGTGCCAGCAGTTTTGCTGAGGGTTTCCAGCCCCAGCATTTT.

The chain employs TRBV7-6 and TRBJ2-7; 7 bases agree with TRBD1. This CDR3 has 15 amino acids. Germline V gene data show CDR1 as SGHVS and CDR2 as FNYEAQ. V lost 5 bases and J lost 2; bases outside the gene matches: 9. CDR3 region: CASSPGGGAAYEQYF. CDR3 DNA sequence: TGTGCCAGCAGCCCAGGGGGTGGCGCGGCCTACGAGCAGTACTTC. Drawing the rest from reference TRBV7-6 and TRBJ2-7, the complete variable domain is GAGVSQSPRYKVTKRGQDVALRCDPISGHVSLYWYRQALGQGPEFLTYFNYEAQQDKSGLPNDRFSAERPEGSISTLTIQRTEQRDSAMYRCASSPGGGAAYEQYFGPGTRLTVT.

Concerning this clonotype itself: An end of the junction differs from the germline gene, which may be a read error. The chain uses TRBV9 and TRBJ2-7; a weak D match, TRBD2 (6 bases). The J call may be in error: the DNA end matches TRBJ2-5 better. Germline CDR1 SGDLS, CDR2 YYNGEE. The CDR3 consists of 14 residues. CDR3 loop: CASTPGLIQGTQYF. The DNA of the CDR3 is TGTGCCAGCACCCCGGGACTGATTCAAGGGACCCAGTACTTC.

This clonotype was observed a few times. The chain combines TRBV7-2 with TRBJ2-7; 13 bases are shared with TRBD2. J lost 6 bases, V lost 3 bases, and 5 bases had no gene match. This CDR3 has 15 amino acids. Germline assignment: CDR1 SGHTA and CDR2 FQGNSA. This chain's CDR3 is CASSLGGTSGAEQYF. CDR3 DNA: TGTGCCAGCAGCTTGGGGGGGACTAGCGGGGCCGAGCAGTACTTC.

This clonotype was detected ten times or more. The chain recombines TRBV4-1 with TRBJ2-7, with D perhaps matching TRBD1 (6 bases). V was cut by 0 bases and J by 6 bases, with 9 bases left in between. The CDR3 spans 13 residues. CDR1 and CDR2 (germline): MGHRA, YSYEKL. The CDR3 bases are TGCGCCAGCAGCCAAGATTGGGGGCGCGAGCAGTACTTC. This translates into CASSQDWGREQYF.

Comments on this clonotype: Its ends do not fully match the called genes, so a read error is possible. J is TRBJ2-7 and V is TRBV11-2, with 11 bases matching TRBD2. This CDR3 comprises 14 residues. Germline-derived CDR1 and CDR2 are SGHAT and FQNNGV. This CDR3 is CAGRALAGVYEQYF. The CDR3 nucleotides are TGTGCCGGCAGGGCACTAGCGGGGGTCTACGAGCAGTACTTC.

This clonotype was seen only a few times. The CDR3 DNA reads TGTGCCAGCAGTTTATCTGGAAATGGGAATGAGCAGTTCTTC. This gives the protein CASSLSGNGNEQFF. The chain links TRBV27 to TRBJ2-1; no reliable D call. The CDR3 loop spans 14 amino acids. The ends were cut back, 0 bases at V and 7 bases at J, with 10 bases in the middle. Germline CDR1 MNHEY, CDR2 SMNVEV (reference sequence).

A note on this clonotype: The junction departs from germline at one end; a sequencing error may be responsible. V and J are TRBV9 and TRBJ2-7; D remains ambiguous. CDR3 length equals 14 residues. Germline CDR1 reads SGDLS; CDR2 reads YYNGEE. CDR3 sequence (DNA): TGTGTCAGCAGCGTAGCCGCAGACCCCTACGAGCAGTACTTC. Amino acids: CVSSVAADPYEQYF.

CDR3 residues: CATSSNKETAVAGKPQHF. The CDR3 DNA follows: TGTGCCACCAGCAGCAATAAAGAGACAGCAGTCGCGGGCAAGCCCCAGCATTTT. The chain is built from TRBV15 and TRBJ1-5, with a weak D call TRBD1 (5 bases). V was cut by 3 bases and J by 8 bases, with 26 bases left in between. The CDR3 spans 18 residues. In germline, CDR1 is LNHNV, CDR2 YYDKDF (reference sequence). Looking up the rest from reference TRBV15 and TRBJ1-5 gives the full variable domain: DAMVIQNPRYQVTQFGKPVTLSCSQTLNHNVMYWYQQKSSQAPKLLFHYYDKDFNNEADTPDNFQSRRPNTSFCFLDIRSPGLGDTAMYLCATSSNKETAVAGKPQHFGDGTRLSIL.

This clonotype has a single count. The CDR3 reads CASSQGGWTYEQYF. In DNA, the CDR3 is TGTGCCAGCAGCCAAGGGGGCTGGACCTACGAGCAGTACTTC. The chain links TRBV14 to TRBJ2-7, with D maybe TRBD1 (5 bases). This CDR3 has 14 amino acids. The germline CDR1 and CDR2 sequences are SGHDN and FVKESK. V was cut by 1 base and J by 2 bases, with 9 bases left in between.